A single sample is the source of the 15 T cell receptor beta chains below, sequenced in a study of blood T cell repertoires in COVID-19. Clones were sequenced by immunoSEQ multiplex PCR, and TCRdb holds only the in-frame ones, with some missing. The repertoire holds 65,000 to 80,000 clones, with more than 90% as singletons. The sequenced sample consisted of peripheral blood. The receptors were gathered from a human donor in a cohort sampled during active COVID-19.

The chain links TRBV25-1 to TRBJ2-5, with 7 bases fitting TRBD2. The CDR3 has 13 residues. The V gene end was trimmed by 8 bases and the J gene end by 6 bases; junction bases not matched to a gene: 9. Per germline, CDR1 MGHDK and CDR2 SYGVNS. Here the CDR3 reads CASWEGGGQTQYF. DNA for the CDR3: TGTGCCAGCTGGGAGGGTGGGGGACAGACCCAGTACTTC.

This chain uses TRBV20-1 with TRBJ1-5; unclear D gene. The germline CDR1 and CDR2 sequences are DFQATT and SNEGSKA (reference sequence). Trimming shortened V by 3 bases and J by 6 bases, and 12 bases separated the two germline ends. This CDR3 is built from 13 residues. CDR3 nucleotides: TGCAGTGCTAGTCAAAGGGAGGGTCAGCCCCAGCATTTT. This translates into CSASQREGQPQHF.

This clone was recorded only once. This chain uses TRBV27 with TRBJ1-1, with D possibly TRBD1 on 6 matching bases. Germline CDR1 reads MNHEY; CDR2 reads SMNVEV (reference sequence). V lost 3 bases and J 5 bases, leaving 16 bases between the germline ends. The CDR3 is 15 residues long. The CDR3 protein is CASSFSTGWGTEAFF. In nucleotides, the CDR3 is TGTGCCAGCAGTTTTTCTACAGGGTGGGGTACTGAAGCTTTCTTT.

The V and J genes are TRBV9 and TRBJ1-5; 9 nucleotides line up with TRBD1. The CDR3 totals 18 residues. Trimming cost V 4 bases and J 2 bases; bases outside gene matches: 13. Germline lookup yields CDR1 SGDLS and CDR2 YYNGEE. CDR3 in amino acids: CASSSTGDRVVGNQPQHF. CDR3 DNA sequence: TGTGCCAGCAGCTCTACAGGGGACAGGGTTGTTGGCAATCAGCCCCAGCATTTT.

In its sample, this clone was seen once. CDR3: CASSGDRAGTGELFF. The CDR3 DNA sequence: TGTGCCAGCAGTGGGGACAGGGCCGGGACCGGGGAGCTGTTTTTT. The chain joins TRBV27 to TRBJ2-2; 9 positions match TRBD1. The trim removed 5 bases at V and 5 bases at J, leaving 6 bases unmatched. This CDR3 spans 15 amino acids. Per germline, CDR1 MNHEY and CDR2 SMNVEV (reference sequence).

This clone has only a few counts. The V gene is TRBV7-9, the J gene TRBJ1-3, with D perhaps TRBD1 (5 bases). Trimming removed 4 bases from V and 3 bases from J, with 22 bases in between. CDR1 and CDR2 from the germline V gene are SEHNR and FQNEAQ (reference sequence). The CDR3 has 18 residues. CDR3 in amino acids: CASSSLSQPGMIGNTIYF. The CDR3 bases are TGTGCCAGCAGCTCCCTCTCTCAGCCAGGGATGATTGGAAACACCATATATTTT.

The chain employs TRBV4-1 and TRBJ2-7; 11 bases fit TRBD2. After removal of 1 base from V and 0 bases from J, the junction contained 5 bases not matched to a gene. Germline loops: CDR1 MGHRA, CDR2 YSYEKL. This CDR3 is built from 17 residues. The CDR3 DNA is TGCGCCAGCAGCCAAGCCCATACTAGCGGGAGCTCCTACGAGCAGTACTTC. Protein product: CASSQAHTSGSSYEQYF.

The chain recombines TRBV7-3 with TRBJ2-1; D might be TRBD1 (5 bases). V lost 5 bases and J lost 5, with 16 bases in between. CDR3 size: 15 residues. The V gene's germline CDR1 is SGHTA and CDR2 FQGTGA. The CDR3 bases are TGTGCCAGCAGCAAAGGGGAACTCTTAGACAATGAGCAGTTCTTC. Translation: CASSKGELLDNEQFF.

CDR3 in DNA: TGTGCCTGGAGTAAGCGGGATCCGGCCTACGAGCAGTACTTC. This gives the protein CAWSKRDPAYEQYF. V and J are TRBV30 and TRBJ2-7; 7 bases match TRBD2. The CDR3 length is 14 residues. The trim removed 2 bases at V and 2 bases at J, leaving 6 bases unmatched. The germline CDR1 and CDR2 sequences are GTSNPN and SVGIG (reference sequence).

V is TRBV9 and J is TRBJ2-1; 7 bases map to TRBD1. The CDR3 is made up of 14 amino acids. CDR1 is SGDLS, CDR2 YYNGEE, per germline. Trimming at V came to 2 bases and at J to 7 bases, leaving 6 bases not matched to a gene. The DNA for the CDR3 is TGTGCCAGCAGCGTTCGACAGGGACCTAATGAGCAGTTCTTC. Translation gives CASSVRQGPNEQFF.

DNA of the CDR3: TGCGCCAGCAGCTCGACTAGCGGGGCAGATACGCAGTATTTT. Amino acids: CASSSTSGADTQYF. The rearrangement joins TRBV5-1 to TRBJ2-3, with TRBD2 identical over 11 bases. Germline CDR1 and CDR2: SGHRS and YFSETQ. The ends lost 3 bases at V and 4 bases at J; junction bases unmatched: 1. The CDR3 length is 14 residues.

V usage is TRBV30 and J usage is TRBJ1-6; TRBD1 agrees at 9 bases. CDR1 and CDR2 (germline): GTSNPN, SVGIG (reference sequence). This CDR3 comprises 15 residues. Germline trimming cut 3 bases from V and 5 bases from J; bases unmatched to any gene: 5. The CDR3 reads CAWRIQGADNSPLHF. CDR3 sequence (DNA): TGTGCCTGGAGAATACAGGGGGCCGATAATTCACCCCTCCACTTT.

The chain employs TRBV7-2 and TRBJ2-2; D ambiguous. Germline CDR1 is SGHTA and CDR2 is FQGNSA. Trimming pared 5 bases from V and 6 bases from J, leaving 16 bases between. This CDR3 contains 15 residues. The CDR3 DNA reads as TGTGCCAGCAGCCCCGCCTCTTCCACTCCCGGGGAGCTGTTTTTT. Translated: CASSPASSTPGELFF.

The CDR3 here is CASSQDYRGSHYEQYF. DNA for the CDR3: TGCGCCAGCAGCCAAGACTACAGGGGATCCCACTACGAGCAGTACTTC. The chain has TRBV4-3 and TRBJ2-7; 7 bases fit TRBD1. The CDR3 runs to 16 residues. Germline V lookup: CDR1 LGHNA, CDR2 YSLEER. Losses at the gene ends were 0 bases for V and 3 bases for J; bases not matched to a gene: 8.

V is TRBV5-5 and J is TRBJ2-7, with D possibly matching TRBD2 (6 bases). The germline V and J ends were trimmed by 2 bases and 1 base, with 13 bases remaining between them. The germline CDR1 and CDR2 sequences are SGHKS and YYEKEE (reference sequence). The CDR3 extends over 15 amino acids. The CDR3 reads CASSLITGTSYEQYF. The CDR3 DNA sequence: TGTGCCAGCAGCTTAATCACCGGGACTTCCTACGAGCAGTACTTC.